These 7 T cell receptor beta chains came from one sample sequenced in a study of human T cells and chemical hapten exposure. TCRdb used MiXCR to reprocess the RACE reads, holding one entry per CDR3 protein. The sample has roughly 120,000 distinct CDR3 sequences, roughly 14% seen once. Noted time point: pre-sensitization, week 0. Regarding treatment: therapeutic diphenylcyclopropenone sensitization with weekly scalp DPC. Sequences were derived from whole blood, sampled in connection with sensitization to the hapten diphenylcyclopropenone (DPC). The source is a young woman with alopecia areata. Some clones in this sample may be carry-over from other donors' samples.

This clonotype was found many times. V and J are TRBV4-3 and TRBJ1-4, with 10 nucleotides matching TRBD1. Germline assignment: CDR1 LGHNA and CDR2 YSLEER. This CDR3 spans 18 amino acids. J lost 7 bases, V lost 0 bases, and 11 bases had no gene match. The CDR3 DNA sequence: TGCGCCAGCAGCCAAGAGCTACCTGACAGGGGGCAAGGTGAAAAACTGTTTTTT. Encoded protein: CASSQELPDRGQGEKLFF.

This clonotype came up a few times. The rearrangement joins TRBV18 to TRBJ2-7; 10 positions agree with TRBD1. V lost 6 bases to trimming and J lost 4 bases; unmatched junction nucleotides: 6. The CDR3 runs to 14 residues. Germline CDR1 and CDR2: KGHSH and LQKENI. CDR3 loop: CASSPGQGKYEQYF. The CDR3 DNA reads TGTGCCAGCTCGCCGGGACAGGGGAAGTACGAGCAGTACTTC.

This chain links TRBV20-1 with TRBJ1-3; D ambiguous. Germline V lookup: CDR1 DFQATT, CDR2 SNEGSKA (reference sequence). The V gene lost 8 bases and the J gene lost 2 bases, with 13 bases spanning the gap. This CDR3 is built from 13 residues. The chain's CDR3 is CSFAAGTGNTIYF. For the CDR3, the DNA is TGCAGTTTCGCCGCGGGGACTGGAAACACCATATATTTT.

In this sample, this clonotype turned up a few times. This chain links TRBV2 with TRBJ2-7; TRBD2 might be the D (7 bases). V lost 9 bases to trimming and J lost 4 bases, with 22 bases between them. CDR1 SNHLY and CDR2 FYNNEI come from the germline V gene. This CDR3 spans 15 amino acids. CDR3 region: CASKGQPNGRYEQYF. CDR3 in DNA: TGTGCCAGTAAAGGACAGCCCAACGGGAGGTACGAGCAGTACTTC.

The J gene is TRBJ2-1, the V gene TRBV30, with 7 bases that match TRBD2. Germline loops: CDR1 GTSNPN, CDR2 SVGIG (reference sequence). The CDR3 length is 11 residues. The J segment lost 12 bases and the V segment lost 7 bases, leaving 9 bases of the junction unmatched. The CDR3 here is CASYRGGRQFF. DNA for the CDR3: TGTGCCTCCTACCGCGGGGGAAGGCAGTTCTTC.

V is TRBV5-8 and J is TRBJ2-3, with D hard to call. V lost 7 bases to trimming and J lost 2 bases, with 11 bases between them. The CDR3 is 13 amino acids. Per germline, CDR1 SGHTS and CDR2 YDEGEE. The CDR3 protein is CASSPDPTDTQYF. CDR3 sequence (DNA): TGTGCCAGCTCTCCCGATCCCACAGATACGCAGTATTTT. The whole variable domain, filled in from reference TRBV5-8 and TRBJ2-3, reads EAGVTQSPTHLIKTRGQQATLRCSPISGHTSVYWYQQALGLGLQFLLWYDEGEERNRGNFPPRFSGRQFPNYSSELNVNALELEDSALYLCASSPDPTDTQYFGPGTRLTVL.

The J gene is TRBJ1-2, the V gene TRBV5-1; 11 bases agree with TRBD1. The CDR3 consists of 17 residues. J lost 2 bases, V lost 3 bases, and 9 bases had no gene match. In germline, CDR1 is SGHRS, CDR2 YFSETQ. CDR3 in amino acids: CASSSSGQGVSNYGYTF. The CDR3 bases are TGCGCCAGCAGCTCGTCGGGACAGGGGGTATCAAACTATGGCTACACCTTC.